Described below is a single T cell receptor (beta chain) sequence and its context. Antigen: not known. A much larger clone is a single base away; this may be a read error. The same CDR3 arises from other DNA sequences in this sample as well. Trimming removed 6 bases at V and 6 bases at J, with 17 bases between. The V gene's germline CDR1 is DFQATT and CDR2 SNEGSKA (reference sequence). This CDR3 is built from 13 residues. These data belong to a study of metastatic and nonmetastatic thyroid tumors. TCRdb ran MiXCR on the PCR reads. The sample has about 32,000 clones; approximately 8% are singletons. Regarding the study as a whole: Malignant thyroid tumors reportedly had TCR beta diversity that was significantly higher than in benign nodules, in blood and tumor.

All patients were untreated before thyroid surgery. The receptor was derived from a female donor with papillary thyroid cancer or a benign thyroid nodule (not recorded which). Some clones in this sample may be carry-over from other donors' samples. Material: blood. V is TRBV20-1 and J is TRBJ1-1; D may be TRBD1 (6 bases). CDR3 nucleotide sequence: TGCAGTGCCCCGAAACAGGGTAGGTCTGAAGCTTTCTTT. Translated, it gives CSAPKQGRSEAFF.